This T cell receptor beta chain was recorded in a study of blood T cell repertoires in COVID-19. Authors' data handling: By means of reference gene primer amplification, nucleated cell counts were estimated. The data were produced by immunoSEQ multiplex PCR, yet TCRdb's version contains in-frame clones alone and is incomplete. V and J calls and clone size are as listed in that table; D and trimming were resolved from the DNA. The sample has hundreds of thousands of clones; about nine tenths are singletons. With V trimmed by 2 bases and J by 2 bases, 3 bases remained unmatched. This CDR3 comprises 15 residues. Germline loops: CDR1 SEHNR, CDR2 FQNEAQ (reference sequence). Seattle cases were enrolled at active infection and followed longitudinally.

This receptor was obtained from a man over 45 with COVID-19, enrolled during active disease. Source material: peripheral blood. The V gene is TRBV7-9, the J gene TRBJ1-3, with 7 bases identical to TRBD1. The CDR3 reads CASSLTTGTGNTIYF. The CDR3 nucleotides read TGTGCCAGCAGCTTAACGACAGGGACTGGAAACACCATATATTTT.